The sequence of this T cell receptor beta chain was determined in a study of radiation and T cells in renal cell carcinoma. Study-wide context: Nephrectomy followed 15 Gy stereotactic body radiation by 4 weeks.

The time point: baseline pretreatment blood. Noted treatment: 15 Gy SBRT to primary tumor, nephrectomy 4 weeks later. TCRdb's table, derived via immunoSEQ multiplex PCR, lists solely in-frame clones and lacks some. The table has more than 75,000 clones, about 79% seen once. V dropped 0 bases and J dropped 14 bases, with 8 bases sitting between them. Germline V gives CDR1 SEHNR, CDR2 FQNEAQ (reference sequence). The CDR3 is 12 amino acids. This chain links TRBV7-9 with TRBJ1-6; D gene unclear. The sequencing here drew on blood, taken from a patient whose treatment included radiotherapy and nephrectomy. The sequence was obtained from a man aged 60 to 69 with renal cell carcinoma. Here the CDR3 DNA reads TGTGCCAGCAGCTTAGCGGAGGGATCCCTCCACTTT. Translating it yields CASSLAEGSLHF.